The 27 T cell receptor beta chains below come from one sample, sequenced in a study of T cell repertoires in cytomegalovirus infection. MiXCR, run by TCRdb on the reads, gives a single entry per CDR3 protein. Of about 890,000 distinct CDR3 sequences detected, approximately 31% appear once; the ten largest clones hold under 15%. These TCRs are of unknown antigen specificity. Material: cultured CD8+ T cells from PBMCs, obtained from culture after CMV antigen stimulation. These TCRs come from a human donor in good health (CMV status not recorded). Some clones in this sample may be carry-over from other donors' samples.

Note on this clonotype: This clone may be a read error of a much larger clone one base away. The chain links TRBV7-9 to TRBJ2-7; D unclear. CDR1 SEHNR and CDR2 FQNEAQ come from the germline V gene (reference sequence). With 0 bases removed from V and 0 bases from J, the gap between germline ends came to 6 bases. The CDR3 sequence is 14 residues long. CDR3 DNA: TGTGCCAGCAGCTTAGCCGAGAACTCCTACGAGCAGTACGTC. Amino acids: CASSLAENSYEQYV.

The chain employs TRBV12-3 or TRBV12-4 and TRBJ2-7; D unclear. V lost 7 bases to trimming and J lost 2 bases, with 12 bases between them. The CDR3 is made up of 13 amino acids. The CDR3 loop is CASTFGPTYEQYF. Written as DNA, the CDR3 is TGTGCCAGCACCTTCGGTCCTACCTACGAGCAGTACTTC.

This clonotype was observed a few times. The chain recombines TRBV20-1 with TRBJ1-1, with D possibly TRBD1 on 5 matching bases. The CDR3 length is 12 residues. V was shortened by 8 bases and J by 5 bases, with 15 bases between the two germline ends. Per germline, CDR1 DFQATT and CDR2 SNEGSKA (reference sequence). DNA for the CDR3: TGCAGTCTGCCTAGGGGAGGGACTGAAGCTTTCTTT. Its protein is CSLPRGGTEAFF.

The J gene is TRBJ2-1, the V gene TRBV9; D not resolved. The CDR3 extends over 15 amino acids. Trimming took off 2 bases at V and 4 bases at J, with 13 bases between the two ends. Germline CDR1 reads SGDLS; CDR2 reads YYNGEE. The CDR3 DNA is TGTGCCAGCAGCGTCCAGGTAGAGATATACAATGAGCAGTTCTTC. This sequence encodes CASSVQVEIYNEQFF.

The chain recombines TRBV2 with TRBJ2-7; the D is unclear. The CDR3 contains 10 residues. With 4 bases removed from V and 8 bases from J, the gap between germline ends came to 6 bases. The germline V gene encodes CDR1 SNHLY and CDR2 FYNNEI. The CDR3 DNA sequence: TGTGCCAGCAGTGGTACAAAGCAGTACTTC. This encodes CASSGTKQYF. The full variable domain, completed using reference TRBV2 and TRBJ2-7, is EPEVTQTPSHQVTQMGQEVILRCVPISNHLYFYWYRQILGQKVEFLVSFYNNEISEKSEIFDDQFSVERPDGSNFTLKIRSTKLEDSAMYFCASSGTKQYFGPGTRLTVT.

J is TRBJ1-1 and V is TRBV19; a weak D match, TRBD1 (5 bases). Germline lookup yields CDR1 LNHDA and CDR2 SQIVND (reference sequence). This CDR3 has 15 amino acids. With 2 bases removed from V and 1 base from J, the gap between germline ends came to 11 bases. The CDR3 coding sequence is TGTGCCAGTAGTATATGGGGGGATGCGAACACTGAAGCTTTCTTT. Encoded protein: CASSIWGDANTEAFF.

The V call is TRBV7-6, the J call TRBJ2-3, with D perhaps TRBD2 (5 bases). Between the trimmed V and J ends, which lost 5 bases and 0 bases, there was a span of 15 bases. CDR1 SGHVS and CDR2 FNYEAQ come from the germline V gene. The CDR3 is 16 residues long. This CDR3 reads CASSIDRGSSTDTQYF. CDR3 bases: TGTGCCAGCAGCATAGACCGGGGTTCCAGCACAGATACGCAGTATTTT. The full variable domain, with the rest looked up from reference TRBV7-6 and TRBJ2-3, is GAGVSQSPRYKVTKRGQDVALRCDPISGHVSLYWYRQALGQGPEFLTYFNYEAQQDKSGLPNDRFSAERPEGSISTLTIQRTEQRDSAMYRCASSIDRGSSTDTQYFGPGTRLTVL.

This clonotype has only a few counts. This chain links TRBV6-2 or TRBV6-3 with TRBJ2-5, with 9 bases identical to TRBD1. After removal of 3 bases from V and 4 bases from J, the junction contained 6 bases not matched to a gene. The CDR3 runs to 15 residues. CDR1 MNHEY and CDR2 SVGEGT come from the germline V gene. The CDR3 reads CASSYSDRGLETQYF. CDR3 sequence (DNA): TGTGCCAGCAGTTATTCGGACAGGGGCCTAGAGACCCAGTACTTC.

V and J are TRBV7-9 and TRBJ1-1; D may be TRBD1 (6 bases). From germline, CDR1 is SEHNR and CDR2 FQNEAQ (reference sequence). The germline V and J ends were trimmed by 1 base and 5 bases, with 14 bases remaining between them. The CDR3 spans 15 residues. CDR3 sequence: CASSLEAGRGTEAFF. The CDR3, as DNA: TGTGCCAGCAGCTTAGAGGCCGGGAGGGGGACTGAAGCTTTCTTT. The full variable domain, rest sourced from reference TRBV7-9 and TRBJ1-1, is DTGVSQNPRHKITKRGQNVTFRCDPISEHNRLYWYRQTLGQGPEFLTYFQNEAQLEKSRLLSDRFSAERPKGSFSTLEIQRTEQGDSAMYLCASSLEAGRGTEAFFGQGTRLTVV.

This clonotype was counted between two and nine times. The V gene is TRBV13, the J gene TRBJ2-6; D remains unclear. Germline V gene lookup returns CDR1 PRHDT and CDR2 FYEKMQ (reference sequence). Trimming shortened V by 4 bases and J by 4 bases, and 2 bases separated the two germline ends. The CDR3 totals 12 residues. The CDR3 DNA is TGTGCCAGCAGCTACGGGGCCAACGTCCTGACTTTC. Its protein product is CASSYGANVLTF.

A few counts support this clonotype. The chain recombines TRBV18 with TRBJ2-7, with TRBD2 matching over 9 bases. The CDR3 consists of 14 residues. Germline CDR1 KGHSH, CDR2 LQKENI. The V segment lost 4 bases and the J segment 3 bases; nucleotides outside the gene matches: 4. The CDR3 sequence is CASSLAGDIYEQYF. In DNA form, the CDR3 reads TGTGCCAGCTCACTAGCGGGGGATATCTACGAGCAGTACTTC.

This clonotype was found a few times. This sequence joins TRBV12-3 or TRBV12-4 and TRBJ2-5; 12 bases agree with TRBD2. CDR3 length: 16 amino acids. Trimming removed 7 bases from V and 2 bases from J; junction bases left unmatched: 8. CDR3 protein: CASTKELAGGQETQYF. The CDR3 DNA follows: TGTGCCAGCACTAAAGAGCTAGCGGGGGGGCAAGAGACCCAGTACTTC.

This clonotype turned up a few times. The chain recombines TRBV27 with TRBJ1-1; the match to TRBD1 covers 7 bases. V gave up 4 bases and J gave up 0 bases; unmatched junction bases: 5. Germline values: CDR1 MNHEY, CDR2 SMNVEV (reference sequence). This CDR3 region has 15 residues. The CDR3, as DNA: TGTGCCAGCAGTTCGGTCGGACAGGTGAACACTGAAGCTTTCTTT. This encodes CASSSVGQVNTEAFF.

The DNA for the CDR3 is TGTGCCAGCAGTTTACTCCCACTGAACGCCTACAATGAGCAGTTCTTC. Amino acid sequence: CASSLLPLNAYNEQFF. This chain uses TRBV27 with TRBJ2-1; D uncertain. Per the germline V gene, CDR1 is MNHEY and CDR2 is SMNVEV (reference sequence). The V end was cut by 2 bases, the J end by 2 bases, with 13 bases between. This CDR3 has 16 residues.

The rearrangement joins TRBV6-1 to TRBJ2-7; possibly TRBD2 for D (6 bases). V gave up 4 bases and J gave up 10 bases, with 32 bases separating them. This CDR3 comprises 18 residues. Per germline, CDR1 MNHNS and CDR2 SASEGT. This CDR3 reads CASSGLDTTLGYELEQYF. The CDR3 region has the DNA TGTGCCAGCAGTGGACTAGACACCACCTTAGGATACGAGCTGGAACAGTACTTC.

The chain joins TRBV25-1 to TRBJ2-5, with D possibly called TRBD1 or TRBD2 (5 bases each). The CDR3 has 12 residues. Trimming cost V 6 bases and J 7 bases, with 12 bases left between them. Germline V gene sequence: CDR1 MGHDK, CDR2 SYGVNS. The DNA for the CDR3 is TGTGCCAGCAGGGGGGTGTGGGGGACCCAGTACTTC. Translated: CASRGVWGTQYF.

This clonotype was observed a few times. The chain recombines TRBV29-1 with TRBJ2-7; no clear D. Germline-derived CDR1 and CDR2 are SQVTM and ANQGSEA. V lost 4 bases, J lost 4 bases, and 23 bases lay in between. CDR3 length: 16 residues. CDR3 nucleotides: TGCAGCGTTGTTTTGTCGAGCTCCATTAGTGGGTACGAGCAGTACTTC. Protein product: CSVVLSSSISGYEQYF.

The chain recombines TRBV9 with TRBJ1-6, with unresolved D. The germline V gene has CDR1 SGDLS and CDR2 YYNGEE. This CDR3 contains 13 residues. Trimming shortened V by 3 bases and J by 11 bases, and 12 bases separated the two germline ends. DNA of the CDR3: TGTGCCAGCAGCGGCGCGCCGCGGGCACCCCTCCACTTT. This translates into CASSGAPRAPLHF.

The CDR3 loop is CAIKKSGNTIYF. As DNA, the CDR3 is TGTGCCATCAAAAAAAGTGGAAACACCATATATTTT. The V call is TRBV10-3, the J call TRBJ1-3; the D is unclear. The CDR3 consists of 12 residues. The V end was cut by 7 bases, the J end by 3 bases, with 7 bases between. The germline gives CDR1 ENHRY, CDR2 SYGVKD.

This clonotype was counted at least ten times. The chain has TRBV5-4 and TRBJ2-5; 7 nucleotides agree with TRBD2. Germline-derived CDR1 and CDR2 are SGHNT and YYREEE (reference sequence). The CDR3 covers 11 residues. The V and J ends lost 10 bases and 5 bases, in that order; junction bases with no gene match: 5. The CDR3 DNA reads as TGTGCCGGGGGGGACGGGGAGACCCAGTACTTC. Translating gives CAGGDGETQYF.

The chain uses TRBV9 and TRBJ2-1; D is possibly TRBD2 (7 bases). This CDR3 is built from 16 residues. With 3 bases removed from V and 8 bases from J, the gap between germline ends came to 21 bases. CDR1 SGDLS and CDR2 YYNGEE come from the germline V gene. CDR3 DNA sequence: TGTGCCAGCAGCGCAAAGGGGGGGGCCCCTTATGATGAGCAGTTCTTC. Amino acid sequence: CASSAKGGAPYDEQFF.

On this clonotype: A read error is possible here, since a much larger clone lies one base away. CDR3 in amino acids: CVSSLHAVPANTGELFF. The CDR3 region has the DNA TGTGTCAGCAGCTTACACGCGGTACCAGCGAACACCGGGGAGCTGTTTTTT. The chain employs TRBV7-2 and TRBJ2-2; D is undetermined. CDR1 and CDR2 (germline): SGHTA, FQGNSA. The CDR3 spans 17 residues.

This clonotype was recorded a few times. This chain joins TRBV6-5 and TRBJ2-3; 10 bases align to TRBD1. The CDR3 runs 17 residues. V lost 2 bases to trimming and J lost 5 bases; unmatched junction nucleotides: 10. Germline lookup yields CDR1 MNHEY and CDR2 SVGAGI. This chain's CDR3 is CASSYGGMGQGRDTQYF. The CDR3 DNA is TGTGCCAGCAGTTACGGAGGGATGGGACAGGGGAGAGATACGCAGTATTTT.

CDR3 nucleotide sequence: TGTGCCAGCAACGCGGACAGGGTAAGCAATGAGCAGTTCTTC. This translates into CASNADRVSNEQFF. This chain links TRBV9 with TRBJ2-1, with 8 nucleotides matching TRBD1. This CDR3 has 14 residues. Unmatched junction bases numbered 8, after V lost 6 bases and J lost 6 bases. Germline assignment: CDR1 SGDLS and CDR2 YYNGEE.

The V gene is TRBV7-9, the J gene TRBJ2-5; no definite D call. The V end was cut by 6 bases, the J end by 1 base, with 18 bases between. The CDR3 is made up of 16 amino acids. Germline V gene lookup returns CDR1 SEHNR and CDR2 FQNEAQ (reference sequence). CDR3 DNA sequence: TGTGCCAGCAGACCCCTAGTCTACACCTCCCAAGAGACCCAGTACTTC. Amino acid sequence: CASRPLVYTSQETQYF.

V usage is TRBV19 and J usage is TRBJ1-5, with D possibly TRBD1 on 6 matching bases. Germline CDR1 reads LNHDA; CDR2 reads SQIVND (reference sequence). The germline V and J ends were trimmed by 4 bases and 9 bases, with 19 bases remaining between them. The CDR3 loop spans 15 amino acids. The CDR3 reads CASSTRDISMWPQHF. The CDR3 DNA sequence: TGTGCCAGTAGTACTCGGGACATCTCTATGTGGCCCCAGCATTTT.

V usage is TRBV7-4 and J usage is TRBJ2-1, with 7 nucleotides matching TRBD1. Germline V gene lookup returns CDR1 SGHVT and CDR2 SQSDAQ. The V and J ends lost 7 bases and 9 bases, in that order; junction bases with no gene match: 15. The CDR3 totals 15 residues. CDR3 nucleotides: TGTGCCAGCACCTTCCGGGACAGCGGAAACCCTGAGCAGTTCTTC. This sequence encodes CASTFRDSGNPEQFF.